This T cell receptor beta chain was sequenced for a study of T cell responses to AZD1222 COVID-19 vaccine. Assay used: immunoSEQ multiplex PCR; TCRdb lists only in-frame clones, some missing. The repertoire holds roughly 100,000 clones, with 90% as singletons. Pooled in the analysis were second doses at about 4 or about 12 weeks. CDR3 length equals 14 residues. Deletions cut 8 bases from V and 0 bases from J, with 13 bases between. The V gene's germline CDR1 is MNHEY and CDR2 SVGAGI. This chain uses TRBV6-5 with TRBJ2-5, with TRBD1 as a possible D gene (6 bases). The TCR was taken from an adult who received the AZD1222 COVID-19 vaccine. The starting material was peripheral blood, obtained 28 days after the second AZD1222 dose. The CDR3 is CASGRGGYQETQYF. CDR3 in DNA: TGTGCCAGCGGCCGAGGGGGATACCAAGAGACCCAGTACTTC.